The 27 T cell receptor beta chains reported below all come from one sample, sequenced in a study of T cell responses to AZD1222 COVID-19 vaccine. Clones were read by immunoSEQ multiplex PCR, and TCRdb kept only the in-frame ones, dropping some. The table lists 150,000 to 160,000 clones, 90% of them singletons. Sequenced here: peripheral blood, sampled on day 0 of AZD1222 vaccination. These receptor sequences come from an adult in good health.

In nucleotides, the CDR3 is TGTGCCAGTAGCCCGGGACAGGGCCTCTCTGGGGCCAACGTCCTGACTTTC. Translated: CASSPGQGLSGANVLTF. This chain uses TRBV19 with TRBJ2-6; 9 bases agree with TRBD1. Germline V CDR1 and CDR2: LNHDA, SQIVND (reference sequence). V lost 6 bases, J lost 0 bases, and 6 bases stayed unmatched. The CDR3 sequence is 17 residues long.

J is TRBJ1-6 and V is TRBV5-1; maybe TRBD1 (5 bases). This CDR3 is built from 16 residues. Per the germline V gene, CDR1 is SGHRS and CDR2 is YFSETQ. The V end lost 4 bases, the J end lost 7 bases, and 18 bases lay between the germline ends. CDR3 protein: CASSVAPGRENSPLHF. In DNA form, the CDR3 reads TGCGCCAGCAGCGTCGCACCGGGACGGGAAAATTCACCCCTCCACTTT.

J is TRBJ1-4 and V is TRBV7-8, with D perhaps TRBD1 (5 bases). Trimming removed 5 bases at V and 5 bases at J, with 18 bases between. Germline loops: CDR1 SGHVS, CDR2 FQNEAQ. The CDR3 has 16 amino acids. DNA of the CDR3: TGTGCCAGCAGCACCCAAGGTGCAGGGAGAAATGAAAAACTGTTTTTT. This sequence encodes CASSTQGAGRNEKLFF.

This chain connects TRBV9 to TRBJ2-1; D possibly corresponds to TRBD1 (5 bases). CDR1 SGDLS and CDR2 YYNGEE come from the germline V gene. The CDR3 is 14 amino acids. V was shortened by 0 bases and J by 4 bases, with 8 bases between the two germline ends. The CDR3 protein is CASSVGQYYNEQFF. CDR3 DNA: TGTGCCAGCAGCGTAGGACAGTATTACAATGAGCAGTTCTTC.

The V gene is TRBV28, the J gene TRBJ1-6; no clear D gene. This CDR3 spans 14 amino acids. The V gene's germline CDR1 is MDHEN and CDR2 SYDVKM. V gave up 10 bases and J gave up 5 bases, with 15 bases separating them. CDR3: CATWRSEDNSPLHF. Here the CDR3 DNA reads TGTGCCACCTGGCGGTCGGAGGATAATTCACCCCTCCACTTT.

This clone was picked up one time. J is TRBJ2-2 and V is TRBV7-2; D possibly corresponds to TRBD2 (6 bases). Between the trimmed V and J ends, which lost 2 bases and 5 bases, there was a span of 12 bases. The germline CDR1 and CDR2 sequences are SGHTA and FQGNSA. There are 15 residues in the CDR3. Here the CDR3 reads CASSLSGGGTGELFF. The CDR3 nucleotides are TGTGCCAGCAGCTTATCTGGGGGAGGTACCGGGGAGCTGTTTTTT.

This chain joins TRBV27 and TRBJ2-2, with D perhaps matching TRBD1 (6 bases). V lost 8 bases and J lost 1, with 11 bases in between. CDR3 size: 14 residues. The V gene's germline CDR1 is MNHEY and CDR2 SMNVEV (reference sequence). The CDR3 DNA reads TGTGCCAGCCGACCGACAGGGAACACCGGGGAGCTGTTTTTT. It encodes CASRPTGNTGELFF.

The chain couples TRBV6-5 to TRBJ1-3; D is undetermined. With 2 bases removed from V and 0 bases from J, the gap between germline ends came to 11 bases. The germline V gene encodes CDR1 MNHEY and CDR2 SVGAGI. CDR3 length equals 16 residues. The CDR3 protein is CASSYSSILSGNTIYF. In DNA, the CDR3 is TGTGCCAGCAGTTACAGCAGCATTCTCTCTGGAAACACCATATATTTT.

The chain couples TRBV5-4 to TRBJ1-5, with 7 bases fitting TRBD1. The trim removed 4 bases at V and 5 bases at J, leaving 9 bases unmatched. There are 15 residues in the CDR3. The V gene's germline CDR1 is SGHNT and CDR2 YYREEE (reference sequence). The CDR3: CASSGPGTDHQPQHF. The CDR3 nucleotides read TGTGCCAGCAGCGGGCCCGGGACAGACCATCAGCCCCAGCATTTT.

This sequence joins TRBV20-1 and TRBJ1-6; 7 nucleotides line up with TRBD1. Looked up from germline, CDR1 is DFQATT and CDR2 is SNEGSKA (reference sequence). The CDR3 length is 14 residues. Trimming removed 3 bases from V and 7 bases from J; junction bases left unmatched: 6. The CDR3 region is CSASETGRNSPLHF. The CDR3 coding sequence is TGCAGTGCTAGTGAGACAGGGAGAAATTCACCCCTCCACTTT.

V is TRBV7-8 and J is TRBJ1-4; 9 bases align to TRBD1. V was clipped by 5 bases and J by 11 bases; unmatched bases: 9. Germline CDR1 and CDR2: SGHVS and FQNEAQ. The CDR3 covers 14 residues. The CDR3 protein is CASSSPGTGFKLFF. DNA for the CDR3: TGTGCCAGCAGCAGTCCCGGGACAGGGTTCAAACTGTTTTTT.

This clone appeared a single time. The chain has TRBV19 and TRBJ1-5; D is ambiguous. V lost 0 bases to trimming and J lost 2 bases, with 5 bases between them. Looked up from germline, CDR1 is LNHDA and CDR2 is SQIVND (reference sequence). The CDR3 consists of 14 residues. Written as DNA, the CDR3 is TGTGCCAGTAGTATAGATTGGGGCAATCAGCCCCAGCATTTT. Protein sequence: CASSIDWGNQPQHF. The whole variable domain, filled in from reference TRBV19 and TRBJ1-5, reads DGGITQSPKYLFRKEGQNVTLSCEQNLNHDAMYWYRQDPGQGLRLIYYSQIVNDFQKGDIAEGYSVSREKKESFPLTVTSAQKNPTAFYLCASSIDWGNQPQHFGDGTRLSIL.

The gene calls are TRBV7-2 and TRBJ2-1; D possibly corresponds to TRBD2 (6 bases). The CDR3 runs to 14 residues. V lost 5 bases and J lost 0, with 8 bases in between. CDR1 SGHTA and CDR2 FQGNSA come from the germline V gene. CDR3: CASSPTSSYNEQFF. In DNA form, the CDR3 reads TGTGCCAGCAGCCCGACTAGCTCCTACAATGAGCAGTTCTTC.

The chain combines TRBV15 with TRBJ2-7; D may be TRBD1 or TRBD2 (5 bases each). The germline V and J ends were trimmed by 0 bases and 4 bases, with 16 bases remaining between them. Germline V lookup: CDR1 LNHNV, CDR2 YYDKDF (reference sequence). This CDR3 has 16 residues. CDR3 bases: TGTGCCACCAGCAGAGATCCGGGGCTACTGGTATACGAGCAGTACTTC. Protein sequence: CATSRDPGLLVYEQYF.

V usage is TRBV7-9 and J usage is TRBJ1-1, with 12 bases matching TRBD1. V was clipped by 2 bases and J by 4 bases; unmatched bases: 11. Germline loops: CDR1 SEHNR, CDR2 FQNEAQ (reference sequence). This CDR3 is 18 amino acids long. For the CDR3, the DNA is TGTGCCAGCAGCTTACGGGGGACAGGGGGCGGATTAGTCACTGAAGCTTTCTTT. This encodes CASSLRGTGGGLVTEAFF.

The chain has TRBV7-9 and TRBJ2-6; D unclear. V was cut by 3 bases and J by 1 base, with 10 bases left in between. Germline CDR1 and CDR2: SEHNR and FQNEAQ (reference sequence). There are 16 residues in the CDR3. DNA of the CDR3: TGTGCCAGCAGCTTCTTACCGAGATCTGGGGCCAACGTCCTGACTTTC. It yields the protein CASSFLPRSGANVLTF.

V gene TRBV13 combines with J gene TRBJ2-1; TRBD2 might be the D (5 bases). CDR1 is PRHDT and CDR2 is FYEKMQ in the germline V gene (reference sequence). Trimming took off 0 bases at V and 4 bases at J, with 7 bases between the two ends. The CDR3 covers 14 residues. The CDR3 here is CASSLGRGYNEQFF. CDR3 bases: TGTGCCAGCAGCTTAGGTCGAGGGTACAATGAGCAGTTCTTC.

This chain links TRBV7-2 with TRBJ1-1; D remains unclear. This CDR3 comprises 14 residues. The V and J ends lost 1 base and 1 base respectively, with 7 bases between them. CDR1 and CDR2 (germline): SGHTA, FQGNSA. The CDR3 is CASSLGPGNTEAFF. The CDR3 coding sequence is TGTGCCAGCAGCTTAGGTCCAGGGAACACTGAAGCTTTCTTT.

The chain combines TRBV11-2 with TRBJ1-3, with D possibly matching TRBD1 (6 bases). The germline gives CDR1 SGHAT, CDR2 FQNNGV. The CDR3 has 15 residues. V was trimmed by 5 bases and J by 0 bases, leaving 11 bases between them. CDR3 coding DNA: TGTGCCAGCAGCCATATGGGACACTCTGGAAACACCATATATTTT. Residues: CASSHMGHSGNTIYF.

This chain links TRBV2 with TRBJ2-6, with 7 nucleotides matching TRBD1. Trimming removed 3 bases from V and 4 bases from J; junction bases left unmatched: 12. CDR1 and CDR2 (germline): SNHLY, FYNNEI. The CDR3 consists of 18 residues. The CDR3 nucleotides read TGTGCCAGCAGTGATCCCGGGACAGATATACGCGGGGCCAACGTCCTGACTTTC. Amino acids: CASSDPGTDIRGANVLTF.

The genes are TRBV18 and TRBJ2-7; the D call may be TRBD1 or TRBD2 (5 bases each). Trimming took 1 base from V and 7 from J, leaving 17 bases between them. The CDR3 length is 15 residues. Germline-derived CDR1 and CDR2 are KGHSH and LQKENI. The CDR3 spells CASSPHNRTGWEQYF. In DNA, the CDR3 is TGTGCCAGCTCACCACACAACAGGACGGGATGGGAGCAGTACTTC.

V is TRBV7-8 and J is TRBJ2-3; TRBD2 matches 9 bases. Unmatched junction bases numbered 10, after V lost 6 bases and J lost 0 bases. The CDR3 consists of 17 residues. Germline values: CDR1 SGHVS, CDR2 FQNEAQ. The DNA for the CDR3 is TGTGCCAGCAGTCCCCCCCTAGCGGGACCAAGCACAGATACGCAGTATTTT. Translating gives CASSPPLAGPSTDTQYF. Supplemented by reference TRBV7-8 and TRBJ2-3, the full variable domain reads GAGVSQSPRYKVAKRGQDVALRCDPISGHVSLFWYQQALGQGPEFLTYFQNEAQLDKSGLPSDRFFAERPEGSVSTLKIQRTQQEDSAVYLCASSPPLAGPSTDTQYFGPGTRLTVL.

V and J are TRBV23-1 and TRBJ1-5; D perhaps matches TRBD1 (6 bases). TRBV23-1 is given ORF status, its function remaining uncertain. V gave up 1 base and J gave up 8 bases, with 18 bases separating them. The CDR3 is 16 residues long. CDR3 in DNA: TGCGCCAGCAGTCAATGCCCGGGACATCGGGGTGAGCCCCAGCATTTT. Its protein product is CASSQCPGHRGEPQHF.

This clone was found once. The rearrangement uses TRBV7-2 and TRBJ1-1; TRBD1 agrees at 9 bases. V lost 6 bases and J lost 6; bases outside the gene matches: 8. Germline V gene lookup returns CDR1 SGHTA and CDR2 FQGNSA. The CDR3 is 14 amino acids. CDR3 coding DNA: TGTGCCAGCAGAATCGGACAGGGGTGGGCTGAAGCTTTCTTT. This translates into CASRIGQGWAEAFF.

The rearrangement uses TRBV3-1 (or the pseudogene TRBV3-2) and TRBJ1-2; D remains ambiguous. Germline values: CDR1 LGHDT, CDR2 YNNKEL (reference sequence). The CDR3 totals 14 residues. V was trimmed by 3 bases and J by 2 bases, leaving 10 bases between them. CDR3: CASSQFLRNYGYTF. As DNA, the CDR3 is TGTGCCAGCAGCCAGTTCCTCCGCAACTATGGCTACACCTTC.

V is TRBV4-1 and J is TRBJ2-3; 12 bases line up with TRBD1. V dropped 4 bases and J dropped 6; count of bases not matched to a gene: 8. CDR3 length: 16 residues. Germline-derived CDR1 and CDR2 are MGHRA and YSYEKL. CDR3 in amino acids: CASSRGGQGALDTQYF. CDR3 coding DNA: TGCGCCAGCAGCCGAGGGGGACAGGGGGCGCTTGATACGCAGTATTTT.

The genes are TRBV27 and TRBJ1-6; D unclear. Germline V CDR1 and CDR2: MNHEY, SMNVEV (reference sequence). The CDR3 is 14 amino acids. V lost 2 bases and J 7 bases, leaving 9 bases between the germline ends. The CDR3 DNA is TGTGCCAGCAGTTTAGACCGGCTGAATTCACCCCTCCACTTT. It translates to CASSLDRLNSPLHF.